The 16 T cell receptor beta chains presented below share a single source sample, sequenced in a study of molecular identifiers for immune sequencing clone quantification. TCRdb analysed the PCR reads with MiXCR anew, one entry per CDR3 protein. Here the sample spans about 300,000 distinct CDR3 sequences, 20% to 25% being singletons. Source material: naive CD8+ T cells from blood, with Jurkat cell RNA spiked in. Subset noted: FACS-sorted CD8+CD4-CCR7+CD45RA+ naive T cells. The source is a human donor in good health. Some libraries in this study had Jurkat cell RNA spiked in.

The rearrangement joins TRBV19 to TRBJ2-2; TRBD2 agrees at 11 bases. CDR1 and CDR2 (germline): LNHDA, SQIVND (reference sequence). This CDR3 contains 15 residues. Germline trimming cut 7 bases from V and 5 bases from J; bases unmatched to any gene: 6. CDR3 in DNA: TGTGCCAGTACCCCGTCTAGCGGGGGGACCGGGGAGCTGTTTTTT. This sequence encodes CASTPSSGGTGELFF.

This clonotype has just one count. A much larger clone lies a single base off, so this may be a read error. The V gene is TRBV4-1, the J gene TRBJ2-5; no clear D gene. Germline lookup yields CDR1 MGHRA and CDR2 YSYEKL. The CDR3 has 13 residues. Trimming took off 3 bases at V and 4 bases at J, with 9 bases between the two ends. Here the CDR3 reads CASSHEPGETQYF. CDR3 sequence (DNA): TGCGCCAGCAGCCATGAACCCGGAGAGACCCAGTACTTC.

On this clonotype itself: This may be a read error, as it is one base from a much larger clone. The chain uses TRBV29-1 and TRBJ2-1; the match to TRBD2 covers 7 bases. Per germline, CDR1 SQVTM and CDR2 ANQGSEA. The CDR3 loop spans 15 amino acids. CDR3 protein: CSVAGLEDSYNEQSF. The DNA for the CDR3 is TGCAGCGTGGCCGGACTAGAGGACTCCTACAATGAGCAGTCCTTC.

This clonotype was counted ten times or more. The J gene is TRBJ2-3, the V gene TRBV15; D uncertain. This CDR3 has 14 amino acids. The V gene's germline CDR1 is LNHNV and CDR2 YYDKDF (reference sequence). Trimming shortened V by 0 bases and J by 4 bases, and 8 bases separated the two germline ends. The CDR3 sequence is CATSRDLSADTQYF. The CDR3 DNA sequence: TGTGCCACCAGCAGAGATCTGAGTGCAGATACGCAGTATTTT.

This clonotype was seen repeatedly, ten times or more. V gene TRBV4-1 combines with J gene TRBJ2-7, with 9 bases that match TRBD1. Trimming took 2 bases from V and 6 from J; bases not matched to a gene: 11. CDR1 and CDR2 from the germline V gene are MGHRA and YSYEKL. The CDR3 contains 16 residues. The CDR3 reads CASSQFTTGGLVEQYF. CDR3 bases: TGCGCCAGCAGCCAATTTACTACAGGGGGCTTAGTCGAGCAGTACTTC.

On this clonotype: This clone may be a read error of a much larger clone one base away. This chain connects TRBV7-9 to TRBJ2-7, with 8 bases lining up with TRBD1. The CDR3 sequence is 14 residues long. Germline CDR1 SEHNR, CDR2 FQNEAQ (reference sequence). The V segment lost 5 bases and the J segment 9 bases; nucleotides outside the gene matches: 12. CDR3 sequence: CASSPGQVGAGQYF. The DNA of the CDR3 is TGTGCCAGCAGCCCGGGACAGGTTGGTGCCGGGCAGTACTTC.

This rearrangement joins TRBV4-1 to TRBJ2-3; 10 nucleotides align to TRBD2. CDR1 is MGHRA, CDR2 YSYEKL, per germline. The ends lost 0 bases at V and 11 bases at J; junction bases unmatched: 11. This CDR3 spans 16 amino acids. The CDR3 region has the DNA TGCGCCAGCAGCCAAGAGGGGCTAGCGGGGGCCCGTGGGCAGTATTTT. Its protein is CASSQEGLAGARGQYF.

Concerning this clonotype: The junction departs from germline at one end; a sequencing error may be responsible. The CDR3 region is CASSQAGQYNEQSF. Here the CDR3 DNA reads TGCGCCAGCAGCCAAGCGGGACAGTACAATGAGCAGTCCTTC. This chain uses TRBV4-3 with TRBJ2-1; 7 bases align to TRBD1. Germline V gives CDR1 LGHNA, CDR2 YSLEER. CDR3 length: 14 amino acids.

Worth noting for this clonotype: One end of the junction varies from germline; a read error may be responsible. This rearrangement joins TRBV4-3 to TRBJ2-3; 10 positions agree with TRBD2. CDR1 is LGHNA, CDR2 YSLEER, per germline. This CDR3 is 16 amino acids long. CDR3 amino acids: CAGSRMTSGSTDTQYF. The CDR3 bases are TGCGCCGGCAGCCGCATGACTAGCGGGAGCACAGATACGCAGTATTTT.

This clonotype was recorded many times. The chain links TRBV7-2 to TRBJ1-5; D not certain. V lost 1 base and J lost 4, with 8 bases in between. Germline values: CDR1 SGHTA, CDR2 FQGNSA. The CDR3 sequence is 14 residues long. The CDR3 DNA reads as TGTGCCAGCAGCTTAGTATTCACGAATCAGCCCCAGCATTTT. As protein: CASSLVFTNQPQHF.

This clonotype appeared many times. The chain uses TRBV12-3 or TRBV12-4 and TRBJ1-1, with D possibly TRBD1 on 5 matching bases. V was pared by 11 bases and J by 0 bases, with 16 bases between. The CDR3 contains 14 residues. The CDR3 bases are TGTGCCCTCAGAAAGGGGACGGTGAACACTGAAGCTTTCTTT. Translated, it gives CALRKGTVNTEAFF.

Comments on this clonotype: Since a much larger clone is just one base distant, this may be a read error. This CDR3 fails to terminate in the conserved phenylalanine or tryptophan, so it likely reflects a read error. This chain connects TRBV6-2 or TRBV6-3 to TRBJ2-7; D could derive from TRBD1 or TRBD2 (5 bases each). V dropped 6 bases and J dropped 3 bases, with 12 bases sitting between them. Germline CDR1 reads MNHEY; CDR2 reads SVGEGT. This CDR3 has 13 residues. In nucleotides, the CDR3 is TGTGCCAGCAGCCGGGACGCAAGCTACGAGCAGTACCTC. As protein: CASSRDASYEQYL.

Comment on this clonotype: A read error is possible here, since a much larger clone lies one base away. The V call is TRBV9, the J call TRBJ1-2, with TRBD1 as a possible D gene (5 bases). Germline loops: CDR1 SGDLS, CDR2 YYNGEE. There are 14 residues in the CDR3. The CDR3 DNA reads TGTGCCAGCAGCCCTAGTCTAGGGACGTATGGCTACGCCTTC. Its protein is CASSPSLGTYGYAF.

In this sample, this clonotype turned up many times. This chain links TRBV27 with TRBJ2-3; TRBD2 matches 9 bases. The CDR3 is 16 amino acids. Trimming cost V 2 bases and J 2 bases; bases outside gene matches: 5. CDR1 and CDR2 from the germline V gene are MNHEY and SMNVEV (reference sequence). This chain's CDR3 is CASSLRGGRATDTQYF. CDR3 DNA sequence: TGTGCCAGCAGTTTAAGAGGCGGGAGGGCCACAGATACGCAGTATTTT.

This clonotype showed up many times. The chain combines TRBV9 with TRBJ1-4, with 7 bases identical to TRBD1. Germline lookup yields CDR1 SGDLS and CDR2 YYNGEE. J lost 0 bases, V lost 0 bases, and 5 bases had no gene match. The CDR3 is 17 amino acids. CDR3 sequence reads: CASSVAGDSATNEKLFF. As DNA, the CDR3 is TGTGCCAGCAGCGTAGCGGGGGACAGCGCAACTAATGAAAAACTGTTTTTT.

On this clonotype: A clone one base away is much larger, so this may be a read error. J is TRBJ2-1 and V is TRBV12-3 or TRBV12-4; D not certain. This CDR3 has 14 amino acids. CDR3 region: CVSSSPSSYNEQFF. CDR3 DNA: TGTGTCAGCAGTTCCCCGAGCTCCTACAATGAGCAGTTCTTC.